The present entry profiles one T cell receptor (beta chain) with its context. Its specificity is not known. CDR3 length equals 13 residues. Germline CDR1 reads SGHTA; CDR2 reads FQGNSA. The ends were cut back, 3 bases at V and 7 bases at J, with 10 bases in the middle. The sample belongs to a study of cytomegalovirus exposure and HLA in healthy donors. Study outcomes and limitations: It was likely that a cluster of highly shared sequence variants was a sequencing artifact. Earlier analysis looked at TCR beta V segments, and most were productive about 90% or about 30% of the time.

The PCR had 60 Vbeta and 13 Jbeta primers. Produced via immunoSEQ multiplex PCR; TCRdb's table is partial and in-frame only. This sample has roughly 100,000 clones, with 70% to 80% found just once. This chain joins TRBV7-2 and TRBJ2-1, with D hard to call. The sequenced sample consisted of PBMCs. The receptor comes from a female donor in good health and CMV-seropositive. The CDR3 region is CASSFQAQNEQFF. Written as DNA, the CDR3 is TGTGCCAGCAGCTTTCAAGCGCAAAATGAGCAGTTCTTC.